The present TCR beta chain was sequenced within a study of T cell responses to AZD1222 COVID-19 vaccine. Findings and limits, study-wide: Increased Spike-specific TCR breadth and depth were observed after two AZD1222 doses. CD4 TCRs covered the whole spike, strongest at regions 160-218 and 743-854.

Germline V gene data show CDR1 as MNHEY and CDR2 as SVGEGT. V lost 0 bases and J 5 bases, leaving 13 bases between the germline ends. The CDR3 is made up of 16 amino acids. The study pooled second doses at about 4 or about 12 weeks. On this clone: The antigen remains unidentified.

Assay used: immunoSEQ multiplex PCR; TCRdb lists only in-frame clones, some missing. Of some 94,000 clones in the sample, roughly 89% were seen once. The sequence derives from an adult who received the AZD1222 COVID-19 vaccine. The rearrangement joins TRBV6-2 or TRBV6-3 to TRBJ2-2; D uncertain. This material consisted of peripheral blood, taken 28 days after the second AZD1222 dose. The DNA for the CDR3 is TGTGCCAGCAGTTACTCGCCCGATGGACGGACCGGGGAGCTGTTTTTT. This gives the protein CASSYSPDGRTGELFF.